This T cell receptor (beta chain) was identified during a study of blood T cells in healthy people across ages. Roughly 10 milliliters was the volume of peripheral blood drawn from each donor. The V segment lost 5 bases and the J segment 9 bases; nucleotides outside the gene matches: 9. Germline V CDR1 and CDR2: DFQATT, SNEGSKA (reference sequence). This CDR3 contains 15 residues. Sample-barcoded 5' priming and a J-beta primer mix drove a second PCR of roughly 6 to 12 cycles. Per-sample output comprised a minimum of 2.5 million paired-end reads containing CDR3. One entry per CDR3 protein, called by TCRdb with MiXCR from the 5' RACE reads. The table includes more than 1 million distinct CDR3 sequences, under 55% detected once.

The sequence derives from an older woman in good health. Material: blood. This chain connects TRBV20-1 to TRBJ2-1; 14 bases line up with TRBD2. Here the CDR3 reads CSASRTSGRFFEQFF. The DNA for the CDR3 is TGCAGTGCTTCCCGGACTAGCGGGAGGTTTTTTGAGCAGTTCTTC.